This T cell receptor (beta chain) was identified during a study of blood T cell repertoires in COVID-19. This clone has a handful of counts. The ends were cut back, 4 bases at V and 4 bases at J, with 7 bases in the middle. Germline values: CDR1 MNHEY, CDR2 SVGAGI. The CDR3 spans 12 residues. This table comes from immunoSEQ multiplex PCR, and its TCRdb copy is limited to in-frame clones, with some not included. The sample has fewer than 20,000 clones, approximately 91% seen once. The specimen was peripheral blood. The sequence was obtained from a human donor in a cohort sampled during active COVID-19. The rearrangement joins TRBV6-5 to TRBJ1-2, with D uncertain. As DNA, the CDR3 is TGTGCCAGCAGTTCCACCGGCTATGGCTACACCTTC. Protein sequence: CASSSTGYGYTF.